Listed below are T cell receptor beta chains from one sample, sequenced in a study of T cell responses to AZD1222 COVID-19 vaccine. Sequenced by immunoSEQ multiplex PCR; TCRdb stores in-frame clones only, minus some. The sample lists some 69,000 clones, 83% seen once, with roughly 25% in the top ten. Source: peripheral blood, taken 28 days after the second AZD1222 dose. The receptors were sampled from an adult who received the AZD1222 COVID-19 vaccine. Both conserved end residues are part of each CDR3. Each record gives: clone size, V gene, D gene, J gene, CDR3 length, CDR3 DNA, CDR3 protein. The D gene is left open where the match is weak. Size is omitted from some rows. Given values are once, few, many or a class for expanded clones.

abundance: NA
v_gene: TRBV2
d_gene: NA
j_gene: TRBJ2-1
len: 15
CDR3nt: TGTGCCAGCAGTGGGGTCGGGACCGGGGACAATGAGCAGTTCTTC
CDR3aa: CASSGVGTGDNEQFF

abundance: NA
v_gene: TRBV9
d_gene: NA
j_gene: TRBJ2-5
len: 14
CDR3nt: TGTGCCAGCAGCGTAGGAGGGCTCCAAGAGACCCAGTACTTC
CDR3aa: CASSVGGLQETQYF

abundance: NA
v_gene: TRBV29-1
d_gene: NA
j_gene: TRBJ1-1
len: 14
CDR3nt: TGCAGCGTTGAAGTATACGGGGGGAACACTGAAGCTTTCTTT
CDR3aa: CSVEVYGGNTEAFF

abundance: NA
v_gene: TRBV5-1
d_gene: NA
j_gene: TRBJ1-2
len: 15
CDR3nt: TGCGCCAGCAGCTTGGCGCGGGGAAGATCTTTCGGCTACACCTTC
CDR3aa: CASSLARGRSFGYTF

abundance: NA
v_gene: TRBV5-1
d_gene: NA
j_gene: TRBJ1-5
len: 14
CDR3nt: TGCGCCAGCAGCTTGGGGCAGGAAAATCAGCCCCAGCATTTT
CDR3aa: CASSLGQENQPQHF

abundance: once
v_gene: TRBV5-4
d_gene: NA
j_gene: TRBJ1-2
len: 15
CDR3nt: TGTGCCAGCAGCCCGCCTTTGGGGGCTAACTATGGCTACACCTTC
CDR3aa: CASSPPLGANYGYTF

abundance: few
v_gene: TRBV4-1
d_gene: NA
j_gene: TRBJ2-7
len: 16
CDR3nt: TGCGCCAGCAGCCAAGGGATGTTAGCTATCTCCTACGAGCAGTACTTC
CDR3aa: CASSQGMLAISYEQYF

abundance: NA
v_gene: TRBV18
d_gene: TRBD2
j_gene: TRBJ2-1
len: 14
CDR3nt: TGTGCCAGCTCACTAACTAGCGGGATCAATGAGCAGTTCTTC
CDR3aa: CASSLTSGINEQFF

abundance: NA
v_gene: TRBV6-1
d_gene: NA
j_gene: TRBJ1-5
len: 14
CDR3nt: TGTGCCAGCAGTGAAGGAGGGAACGACCAGCCCCAGCATTTT
CDR3aa: CASSEGGNDQPQHF

abundance: NA
v_gene: TRBV7-9
d_gene: NA
j_gene: TRBJ1-5
len: 14
CDR3nt: TGTGCCAGCAGCCGAATGGGTGGGGATCAGCCCCAGCATTTT
CDR3aa: CASSRMGGDQPQHF

abundance: NA
v_gene: TRBV9
d_gene: NA
j_gene: TRBJ1-1
len: 16
CDR3nt: TGTGCCAGCAGCGTAGAGGCGGCGGGGATGAACACTGAAGCTTTCTTT
CDR3aa: CASSVEAAGMNTEAFF

abundance: NA
v_gene: TRBV7-2
d_gene: TRBD1
j_gene: TRBJ2-7
len: 13
CDR3nt: TGTGCCAGCAGCATGGGACAGGGTTACGAGCAGTACTTC
CDR3aa: CASSMGQGYEQYF

abundance: NA
v_gene: TRBV10-3
d_gene: TRBD1
j_gene: TRBJ2-7
len: 14
CDR3nt: TGTGCCATCAGTGCCTCCGGGACAGTTTACGAGCAGTACTTC
CDR3aa: CAISASGTVYEQYF

abundance: NA
v_gene: TRBV30
d_gene: NA
j_gene: TRBJ1-3
len: 15
CDR3nt: TGTGCCTGGAGGGTAGGCGGGTTCTCTGGAAACACCATATATTTT
CDR3aa: CAWRVGGFSGNTIYF

abundance: NA
v_gene: TRBV10-3
d_gene: TRBD1
j_gene: TRBJ1-4
len: 14
CDR3nt: TGTGCCATCAGTGAGAGGACAGGGGAGGAAAAACTGTTTTTT
CDR3aa: CAISERTGEEKLFF

abundance: few
v_gene: TRBV7-3
d_gene: NA
j_gene: TRBJ2-2
len: 14
CDR3nt: TGTGCCAGCAGCTTAGAAGGGGTGGCCGGGGAGCTGTTTTTT
CDR3aa: CASSLEGVAGELFF

abundance: NA
v_gene: TRBV29-1
d_gene: NA
j_gene: TRBJ1-1
len: 10
CDR3nt: TGCAGCGTTCAGGGAGGTGAAGCTTTCTTT
CDR3aa: CSVQGGEAFF

abundance: NA
v_gene: TRBV10-3
d_gene: NA
j_gene: TRBJ2-2
len: 14
CDR3nt: TGTGCCATCAGTGGGGATAAGGGGCCCGGGGAGCTGTTTTTT
CDR3aa: CAISGDKGPGELFF

abundance: NA
v_gene: TRBV6-4
d_gene: NA
j_gene: TRBJ1-6
len: 13
CDR3nt: TGTGCCAGCGGGCAGGAGGAAAATTCACCCCTCCACTTT
CDR3aa: CASGQEENSPLHF

abundance: NA
v_gene: TRBV2
d_gene: TRBD2
j_gene: TRBJ2-7
len: 13
CDR3nt: TGTGCCAGCACTGGACTAGCGGGGAACGAGCAGTACTTC
CDR3aa: CASTGLAGNEQYF

abundance: NA
v_gene: TRBV28
d_gene: NA
j_gene: TRBJ2-7
len: 15
CDR3nt: TGTGCCAGCAGTTTTTACAGATCACTCTCCTACGAGCAGTACTTC
CDR3aa: CASSFYRSLSYEQYF

abundance: NA
v_gene: TRBV19
d_gene: NA
j_gene: TRBJ2-5
len: 13
CDR3nt: TGTGCCAGTAGTTCGGGGCGAGCTGAGACCCAGTACTTC
CDR3aa: CASSSGRAETQYF

abundance: NA
v_gene: TRBV19
d_gene: NA
j_gene: TRBJ1-1
len: 14
CDR3nt: TGTGCCACCGTGAGCCCTTGGCCGAACACTGAAGCTTTCTTT
CDR3aa: CATVSPWPNTEAFF

abundance: NA
v_gene: TRBV11-2
d_gene: TRBD1
j_gene: TRBJ2-2
len: 16
CDR3nt: TGTGCCAGCAGCCCTGACAGGGGTTTCGTCACCGGGGAGCTGTTTTTT
CDR3aa: CASSPDRGFVTGELFF

abundance: NA
v_gene: TRBV7-9
d_gene: NA
j_gene: TRBJ1-2
len: 13
CDR3nt: TGTGCCAGCACCTTACGGCAGATCTATGGCTACACCTTC
CDR3aa: CASTLRQIYGYTF

abundance: once
v_gene: TRBV2
d_gene: NA
j_gene: TRBJ2-6
len: 14
CDR3nt: TGTGCCAGCAAATCAGGGTCTGGGGCCAACGTCCTGACTTTC
CDR3aa: CASKSGSGANVLTF

abundance: NA
v_gene: TRBV6-5
d_gene: NA
j_gene: TRBJ2-1
len: 15
CDR3nt: TGTGCCAGCGCTTGGGGGCAGCTTAACGGCAATGAGCAGTTCTTC
CDR3aa: CASAWGQLNGNEQFF

abundance: few
v_gene: TRBV30
d_gene: NA
j_gene: TRBJ2-7
len: 12
CDR3nt: TGTGCCTGGATTCAGGGGCCCACCGAGCAGTACTTC
CDR3aa: CAWIQGPTEQYF

abundance: once
v_gene: TRBV7-8
d_gene: NA
j_gene: TRBJ2-1
len: 15
CDR3nt: TGTGCCAGCAGCTTGGGACACCCAATCTACAATGAGCAGTTCTTC
CDR3aa: CASSLGHPIYNEQFF

abundance: NA
v_gene: TRBV6-6
d_gene: TRBD1
j_gene: TRBJ1-2
len: 14
CDR3nt: TGTGCCAGCAGTCAGGGGGCATCGGGCAATGGCTACACCTTC
CDR3aa: CASSQGASGNGYTF

abundance: NA
v_gene: TRBV18
d_gene: NA
j_gene: TRBJ2-1
len: 15
CDR3nt: TGTGCCAGCTCAGCTTACCCCGGGGCCCCAGGTGAGCAGTTCTTC
CDR3aa: CASSAYPGAPGEQFF

abundance: once
v_gene: TRBV19
d_gene: NA
j_gene: TRBJ1-5
len: 14
CDR3nt: TGTGCCAGTAGTCTTGGGCCAGAGCTCCAGCCCCAGCATTTT
CDR3aa: CASSLGPELQPQHF

abundance: NA
v_gene: TRBV28
d_gene: NA
j_gene: TRBJ2-1
len: 14
CDR3nt: TGTGCCAGCAGTTTACCTAGCGCGGACAATGAGCAGTTCTTC
CDR3aa: CASSLPSADNEQFF

abundance: NA
v_gene: TRBV5-4
d_gene: NA
j_gene: TRBJ2-5
len: 14
CDR3nt: TGTGCCAGCAGTCTCGCGGGGATCCAAGAGACCCAGTACTTC
CDR3aa: CASSLAGIQETQYF

abundance: NA
v_gene: TRBV6-5
d_gene: NA
j_gene: TRBJ1-2
len: 12
CDR3nt: TGTGCCAGCAGTTACTCGAGCTATGGCTACACCTTC
CDR3aa: CASSYSSYGYTF

abundance: NA
v_gene: TRBV7-3
d_gene: NA
j_gene: TRBJ2-3
len: 18
CDR3nt: TGTGCCAGCAGCCGACAGGGCGGGGGGTCATCTAGCACAGATACGCAGTATTTT
CDR3aa: CASSRQGGGSSSTDTQYF

abundance: NA
v_gene: TRBV19
d_gene: TRBD1
j_gene: TRBJ1-5
len: 14
CDR3nt: TGTGCCAGAACCGTGGGACAGTCGTATCAGCCCCAGCATTTT
CDR3aa: CARTVGQSYQPQHF

abundance: NA
v_gene: TRBV11-2
d_gene: NA
j_gene: TRBJ2-1
len: 15
CDR3nt: TGTGCCAGCAGCTATCAAGGGGGAGATTACAATGAGCAGTTCTTC
CDR3aa: CASSYQGGDYNEQFF

abundance: NA
v_gene: TRBV6-4
d_gene: TRBD2
j_gene: TRBJ2-1
len: 16
CDR3nt: TGTGCCAGCCGATACTCCTCTAGCGGGAGTAGCTATGAGCAGTTCTTC
CDR3aa: CASRYSSSGSSYEQFF

abundance: NA
v_gene: TRBV5-1
d_gene: TRBD2
j_gene: TRBJ2-7
len: 16
CDR3nt: TGCGCCAGCAGCTTGGTACCCCTTAGCGGGAGCTACGAGCAGTACTTC
CDR3aa: CASSLVPLSGSYEQYF

abundance: NA
v_gene: TRBV12-5
d_gene: NA
j_gene: TRBJ2-5
len: 14
CDR3nt: TGTGCTAGTGGTCCCCCCGGGCCGACTGGTATTGAGTACTTC
CDR3aa: CASGPPGPTGIEYF

abundance: once
v_gene: TRBV7-2
d_gene: TRBD2
j_gene: TRBJ2-2
len: 14
CDR3nt: TGTGCCAGCAGAGGACTAGCGGGAACCGGGGAGCTGTTTTTT
CDR3aa: CASRGLAGTGELFF

abundance: once
v_gene: TRBV6-5
d_gene: NA
j_gene: TRBJ1-1
len: 14
CDR3nt: TGTGCCAGCAGGTTCGGACAGACTAACACTGAAGCTTTCTTT
CDR3aa: CASRFGQTNTEAFF

abundance: few
v_gene: TRBV12-3/TRBV12-4
d_gene: NA
j_gene: TRBJ1-6
len: 12
CDR3nt: TGTGCCAGCAGTTTAGGCCCTTCACCCCTCCACTTT
CDR3aa: CASSLGPSPLHF

abundance: few
v_gene: TRBV12-5
d_gene: NA
j_gene: TRBJ2-7
len: 13
CDR3nt: TGTGCTAGTGGTTTCCTACAGGGTCGCGAGCAGTACTTC
CDR3aa: CASGFLQGREQYF

abundance: NA
v_gene: TRBV19
d_gene: TRBD1
j_gene: TRBJ1-2
len: 15
CDR3nt: TGTGCCAGTAGTATGTTGAGGACAGGGGACGATGGCTACACCTTC
CDR3aa: CASSMLRTGDDGYTF

abundance: few
v_gene: TRBV27
d_gene: NA
j_gene: TRBJ1-1
len: 15
CDR3nt: TGTGCCAGCAGTTTACGTCGGGGGCATAACACTGAAGCTTTCTTT
CDR3aa: CASSLRRGHNTEAFF

abundance: NA
v_gene: TRBV15
d_gene: NA
j_gene: TRBJ1-2
len: 14
CDR3nt: TGTGCCACCAGCATAATCCAGGGGATGGTCGGCTACACCTTC
CDR3aa: CATSIIQGMVGYTF

abundance: NA
v_gene: TRBV6-6
d_gene: TRBD1
j_gene: TRBJ1-2
len: 15
CDR3nt: TGTGCCAGCAGCCTTGTCACGACAGGGGACTATGGCTACACCTTC
CDR3aa: CASSLVTTGDYGYTF

abundance: NA
v_gene: TRBV30
d_gene: TRBD2
j_gene: TRBJ2-1
len: 14
CDR3nt: TGTGCCTGGAGTGGATCGGGAGGGGTGAATGAGCAGTTCTTC
CDR3aa: CAWSGSGGVNEQFF

abundance: NA
v_gene: TRBV28
d_gene: NA
j_gene: TRBJ2-3
len: 13
CDR3nt: TGTGCCAGCAGCGGAGGGGGCACAGATACGCAGTATTTT
CDR3aa: CASSGGGTDTQYF

abundance: once
v_gene: TRBV30
d_gene: NA
j_gene: TRBJ2-3
len: 14
CDR3nt: TGTGCCTGGGTACAGGGTTTAAGCACAGATACGCAGTATTTT
CDR3aa: CAWVQGLSTDTQYF